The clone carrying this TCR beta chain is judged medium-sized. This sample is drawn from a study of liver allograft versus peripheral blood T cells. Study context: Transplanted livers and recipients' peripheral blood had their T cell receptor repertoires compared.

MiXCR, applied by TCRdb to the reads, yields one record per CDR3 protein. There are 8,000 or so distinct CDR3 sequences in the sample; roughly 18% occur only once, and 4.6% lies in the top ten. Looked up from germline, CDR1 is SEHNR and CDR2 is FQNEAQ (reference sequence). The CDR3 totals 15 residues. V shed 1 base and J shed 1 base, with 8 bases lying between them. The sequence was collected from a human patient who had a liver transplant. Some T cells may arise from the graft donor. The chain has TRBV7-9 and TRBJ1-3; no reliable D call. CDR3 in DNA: TGTGCCAGCAGCTTAGAGGTTGGGTCTGGAAACACCATATATTTT. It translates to CASSLEVGSGNTIYF.